A selection of T cell receptor beta chains follows, all from one sample in a study of T cells after yellow fever vaccination. TCRdb processed the 5' RACE reads anew with MiXCR; each CDR3 protein has one entry. Among roughly 500,000 distinct CDR3 sequences listed, roughly 21% were seen once. Source: PBMCs, taken 15 days after the yellow fever booster vaccination. These receptors were taken from a man between 25 and 39 years old who received the YFV17D yellow fever vaccine. Each CDR3 is given with its conserved first and last residue. Each record gives: V gene, J gene, clone size, D gene, CDR3 DNA, CDR3 protein. A D gene is named only where the DNA matches it firmly. Some rows mark clone size as missing; the rest say once, few, many or name a class of expanded clone.

TRBV25-1,TRBJ2-6,few,.,TGTGCCAGCAGAGGGATGACTAGGGGCTCTGGGGCCAACGTCCTGACTTTC,CASRGMTRGSGANVLTF
TRBV14,TRBJ1-2,.,.,TGTGCCAGCAGCCGTCAAGGGATTAACTATGGCTACACCTTC,CASSRQGINYGYTF
TRBV29-1,TRBJ1-1,few,.,TGCAGCGTTGAAGATACTTGGGATAGCGGAGCTTTCTTT,CSVEDTWDSGAFF
TRBV7-2,TRBJ2-1,.,TRBD1,TGTGCCAGCAGCCCGGAGACAGGGCCCCCTAATGAGCAGTTCTTC,CASSPETGPPNEQFF
TRBV29-1,TRBJ2-3,few,TRBD1,TGCAGCGGCGAACAGGGGATCACAGATACGCAGTATTTT,CSGEQGITDTQYF
TRBV7-6,TRBJ2-2,.,.,TGTGCCAGCACCCCCTTGGAGGTGCGGGGTGGGGAGCTGTTTTTT,CASTPLEVRGGELFF
TRBV10-3,TRBJ2-3,.,TRBD2,TGTGCCATCAGGGGGGGGAAGGCAGATACGCAGTATTTT,CAIRGGKADTQYF
TRBV7-2,TRBJ2-1,few,.,TGTGCCAGCAGCTTACTCGGGAGACACAATGAGCAGTTCTTC,CASSLLGRHNEQFF
TRBV7-6,TRBJ2-5,few,.,TGTGCCAGCAGCCGCCCGGATGCGATCCAAGAGACCCAGTACTTC,CASSRPDAIQETQYF
TRBV7-8,TRBJ1-2,.,.,TGTGCCAGCAGCCCCCTACCGGCCTATGGCTACACCTTC,CASSPLPAYGYTF
TRBV19,TRBJ2-2,.,.,TGTGCCAGTAGTTACCCCCGACTGAACACCGGGGAGCTGTTTTTT,CASSYPRLNTGELFF
TRBV15,TRBJ2-7,few,TRBD1,TGTGCCACCAGCAGAGAGCCCGGACAGGGGGGATACGAGCAGTACTTC,CATSREPGQGGYEQYF
TRBV7-3,TRBJ1-1,few,TRBD1,TGTGCCAGCAGCTTGACAGGGGCGAGCGCTGAAGCTTTCTTT,CASSLTGASAEAFF
TRBV12-3/TRBV12-4,TRBJ1-6,.,.,TGTGCCAGCAGTCCAGATCGGGATTCACCCCTCCACTTT,CASSPDRDSPLHF
TRBV4-3,TRBJ1-1,few,TRBD1,TGCGCCAGCAGCCAAGAGGTCTGGAGGGGGCCAGGGAACACTGAAGCTTTCTTT,CASSQEVWRGPGNTEAFF
TRBV11-2,TRBJ2-2,.,.,TGTGCCAGCAGCTTACAGTCCAGCGGCGGCACCGGGGAGCTGTTTTTT,CASSLQSSGGTGELFF
TRBV29-1,TRBJ1-2,few,TRBD1,TGCAGCGCGAGACAGGGAAACTATGGCTACACCTTC,CSARQGNYGYTF
TRBV3-1,TRBJ2-2,.,.,TGTGCCAGCAGCCGGGACTCCGCGAACACCGGGGAGCTGTTTTTT,CASSRDSANTGELFF
TRBV25-1,TRBJ2-7,.,.,TGTGCCAGCAGTGGAGTAGGCGAGCAGTACTTC,CASSGVGEQYF
TRBV3-1,TRBJ2-5,few,.,TGTGCCAGCAGCCAAGACTGGATCTTGACAGAAGAGACCCAGTACTTC,CASSQDWILTEETQYF
TRBV15,TRBJ2-5,.,.,TGTGCCACCAGCATGGAAGGTTCGGAGACCCAGTACTTC,CATSMEGSETQYF
TRBV27,TRBJ2-1,once,TRBD2,TGTGCCAGCAGTCCCGGGACTAGCAATTACAATGAGCAGTTCTTC,CASSPGTSNYNEQFF
TRBV2,TRBJ2-5,few,.,TGTGCCAGCAGTGCATCCACGGGGTTCGCATGGGAGACCCAGTACTTC,CASSASTGFAWETQYF
TRBV6-2/TRBV6-3,TRBJ1-2,once,.,TGTGCCAGCAGTTACGATGGCCAGCTCGAATTGTTCTACACCTTC,CASSYDGQLELFYTF
TRBV6-5,TRBJ1-5,.,.,TGTGCCAGCAGTTACGACAGGAGGGGTCAGCCCCAGCATTTT,CASSYDRRGQPQHF
TRBV24-1,TRBJ2-2,.,TRBD2,TGTGCCACCAGCCGCCCGGGGGGCACCGGGGAGCTGTTTTTT,CATSRPGGTGELFF
TRBV20-1,TRBJ2-7,.,.,TGCAGTGCTAGAGATGACGGTGGAAGGCCCTACGAGCAGTACTTC,CSARDDGGRPYEQYF
TRBV11-2,TRBJ1-1,.,.,TGTGCCAGCAGCTTAGCGTCATCTGAAGCTTTCTTT,CASSLASSEAFF
TRBV14,TRBJ2-7,many,.,TGTGCCAGCAGACCCGCCGGGACAAAGACCTACGAGCAGTACTTC,CASRPAGTKTYEQYF
TRBV29-1,TRBJ2-5,few,TRBD2,TGCAGCGTTGGTAGGGGAGGGCCGATTGAGACCCAGTACTTC,CSVGRGGPIETQYF
TRBV12-3/TRBV12-4,TRBJ2-5,few,.,TGTGCCAGCACCCGGGACTTCCCGGAGACCCAGTACTTC,CASTRDFPETQYF
TRBV20-1,TRBJ2-3,few,TRBD1,TGCAGTGCTAACGGACAGGGTGAGACAGATACGCAGTATTTT,CSANGQGETDTQYF
TRBV4-2,TRBJ2-5,many,TRBD2,TGTGCCAGCAGCCAGGGGACTAGCGGACAAGAGACCCAGTACTTC,CASSQGTSGQETQYF
TRBV12-3/TRBV12-4,TRBJ2-3,.,.,TGTGCCAGCAGTCCCGGGGCCCTCCGGGATACGCAGTATTTT,CASSPGALRDTQYF
TRBV10-2,TRBJ1-1,.,TRBD1,TGCGCCAGCAGTGCGCCGGGACAGGGGAAACCTGAAGCTTTCTTT,CASSAPGQGKPEAFF
TRBV29-1,TRBJ2-7,.,.,TGCAGCGTTGATCGAGGTGGGGGCTACGAGCAGTACTTC,CSVDRGGGYEQYF
TRBV11-1,TRBJ1-1,once,.,TGTGCCAGCAGCCGGGGATCGGCAGGGCACATGAACACTGAAGCTTTCTTT,CASSRGSAGHMNTEAFF
TRBV10-3,TRBJ2-1,.,TRBD2,TGTGCCATCAGGCAAAGCGGGAGCTCCTACAATGAGCAGTTCTTC,CAIRQSGSSYNEQFF
TRBV7-2,TRBJ2-3,few,.,TGTGCCAGCAGCACCCGGGCGGACCGGGCAGATACGCAGTATTTT,CASSTRADRADTQYF
TRBV25-1,TRBJ2-7,many,.,TGTGCCAGTGGTGGCTACGAGCAGTACTTC,CASGGYEQYF
TRBV20-1,TRBJ1-1,.,.,TGCAGTGCTAGAATTAGTGAAGCTTTCTTT,CSARISEAFF
TRBV10-3,TRBJ1-6,few,.,TGTGCCATCAGCCCTGAGGAGGATTCACCCCTCCACTTT,CAISPEEDSPLHF
TRBV7-6,TRBJ2-1,.,TRBD2,TGTGCCAGCAGCTTAAGGCTAGCGGGAGGCCTCAATGAGCAGTTCTTC,CASSLRLAGGLNEQFF
TRBV7-8,TRBJ2-1,few,TRBD2,TGTGCCAGCAGACAGCTAGCGGGAGGGCCCTATGAGCAGTTCTTC,CASRQLAGGPYEQFF
TRBV5-1,TRBJ2-2,.,TRBD2,TGCGCCAGCAGCTTGTCCGGTCCTAGCGGGAGGATCACCGGGGAGCTGTTTTTT,CASSLSGPSGRITGELFF
TRBV18,TRBJ2-1,few,.,TGTGCCAGCTCACCAATCCAGGGGAACAATGAGCAGTTCTTC,CASSPIQGNNEQFF
TRBV4-1,TRBJ1-2,.,.,TGCGCCAGCAGCCATGTAGGGCCTGAGGATGGCTACACCTTC,CASSHVGPEDGYTF
TRBV20-1,TRBJ2-1,.,TRBD2,TGCAGTGCCACCATACCTCGACTAGCGGGAGGGTATAGTGAGCAGTTCTTC,CSATIPRLAGGYSEQFF
TRBV5-1,TRBJ2-1,.,TRBD2,TGCGCCAGCAGCGGGGGGACTAGCGGAAAATACAATGAGCAGTTCTTC,CASSGGTSGKYNEQFF
TRBV30,TRBJ2-3,few,.,TGTGCCTGGGTCCTTTGGGGTACGCAGTATTTT,CAWVLWGTQYF
TRBV2,TRBJ1-1,few,.,TGTGCCAGCAGTGGGCAGCTAGAGGGTGAAGCTTTCTTT,CASSGQLEGEAFF
TRBV29-1,TRBJ2-7,.,.,TGCAGCGCTCTCGGGACAAGCTCCTACGAGCAGTACTTC,CSALGTSSYEQYF
TRBV20-1,TRBJ1-5,few,.,TGCAGTGCTAGTCGTGGGGGTTGGGGCAATCAGCCCCAGCATTTT,CSASRGGWGNQPQHF
TRBV6-5,TRBJ1-2,many,.,TGTGCCAGCAGCCAGGGCTTTAACTATGGCTACACCTTC,CASSQGFNYGYTF
TRBV20-1,TRBJ1-5,few,.,TGCAGTGCCGGCCGGTACGATCAGCCCCAGCATTTT,CSAGRYDQPQHF
TRBV5-4,TRBJ2-1,.,.,TGTGCCAGCAGCTCCGGGACCTCCCGGAACAATGAGCAGTTCTTC,CASSSGTSRNNEQFF